These T cell receptor beta chains were read from a single sample in a study of cytomegalovirus exposure and HLA in healthy donors. Sequencing was performed with immunoSEQ multiplex PCR; in TCRdb, only in-frame clones are kept and a portion is missing. The listing records roughly 120,000 clones. The sample taken for sequencing was PBMCs. These TCRs come from a middle-aged man in good health and CMV-seronegative. Both conserved end residues are part of each CDR3. Each record gives: D gene, CDR3 length, V gene, J gene, CDR3 protein, CDR3 DNA. A D gene is named only where the DNA matches it firmly.

NA	13	TRBV6-1	TRBJ2-4	CAIASLRLYIQYF	TGTGCCATCGCCTCCCTAAGACTTTACATTCAGTACTTC
TRBD2	15	TRBV27	TRBJ2-7	CASSFPGLAVYEQYF	TGTGCCAGCAGTTTCCCGGGACTAGCGGTATACGAGCAGTACTTC
NA	15	TRBV6-1	TRBJ1-5	CASSEGQRSNQPQHF	TGTGCCAGCAGTGAAGGGCAGCGGAGCAATCAGCCCCAGCATTTT
TRBD1	12	TRBV29-1	TRBJ2-7	CSVTDRGSEQYF	TGCAGCGTTACGGACAGGGGGTCCGAGCAGTACTTC
TRBD1	13	TRBV25-1	TRBJ2-5	CASSRGLSETQYF	TGTGCCAGCAGTAGGGGGCTAAGCGAGACCCAGTACTTC
NA	14	TRBV5-1	TRBJ2-2	CASSLGTGTGELFF	TGCGCCAGCAGCTTGGGAACAGGGACCGGGGAGCTGTTTTTT
NA	11	TRBV12-1	TRBJ1-1	CAGGSNDEAFF	TGTGCTGGGGGCTCTAACGATGAAGCTTTCTTT
TRBD2	13	TRBV10-3	TRBJ2-7	CAIRQASGEEQYF	TGTGCCATTAGGCAGGCCAGCGGGGAGGAGCAGTACTTC
NA	11	TRBV30	TRBJ1-2	CAWSPVHGYTF	TGTGCCTGGAGTCCAGTTCATGGCTACACCTTC
NA	18	TRBV5-1	TRBJ2-2	CASSLGPADSLGPGELFF	TGCGCCAGCAGCCTGGGACCCGCGGACAGCCTCGGCCCCGGGGAGCTGTTTTTT
TRBD2	15	TRBV5-4	TRBJ2-5	CAGSLLAGGSETQYF	TGTGCCGGCAGCTTGCTAGCGGGAGGTTCGGAGACCCAGTACTTC
NA	16	TRBV5-6	TRBJ2-7	CASSLEGATVVGEQYF	TGTGCCAGCAGCTTGGAGGGAGCTACGGTAGTGGGCGAGCAGTACTTC
TRBD1	15	TRBV18	TRBJ2-7	CASSPLDRGRAEQYF	TGTGCCAGCTCACCCCTGGACAGGGGGCGGGCCGAGCAGTACTTC
TRBD2	14	TRBV11-3	TRBJ2-7	CASSYQGTSYEQYF	TGTGCCAGCAGCTACCAGGGGACTAGCTACGAGCAGTACTTC
TRBD2	15	TRBV11-2	TRBJ2-7	CASSLSGRTPYEQYF	TGTGCCAGCAGCTTGAGCGGGAGGACCCCCTACGAGCAGTACTTC
TRBD1	14	TRBV27	TRBJ1-5	CASSLGQSNQPQHF	TGTGCCAGCAGCTTGGGACAGTCGAATCAGCCCCAGCATTTT
NA	15	TRBV4-1	TRBJ1-2	CASSQESGLNYGYTF	TGCGCCAGCAGCCAAGAGTCAGGACTTAACTATGGCTACACCTTC
NA	14	TRBV28	TRBJ2-7	CASRAGQGGVEQYF	TGTGCCAGCAGGGCGGGTCAGGGGGGTGTAGAGCAGTACTTC
NA	14	TRBV27	TRBJ2-7	CASRGDTLGYEQYF	TGTGCCAGCAGGGGGGACACACTGGGTTACGAGCAGTACTTC
NA	14	TRBV18	TRBJ2-7	CASSSMDSTYEQYF	TGTGCCAGCTCATCTATGGACAGTACCTACGAGCAGTACTTC
TRBD2	14	TRBV5-1	TRBJ2-7	CASAWEGKDYEQYF	TGCGCCAGCGCCTGGGAGGGAAAGGACTACGAGCAGTACTTC
TRBD1	15	TRBV11-3	TRBJ1-1	CASSLVSGGNTEAFF	TGTGCCAGCAGCTTAGTGTCAGGGGGGAACACTGAAGCTTTCTTT
NA	13	TRBV5-8	TRBJ1-1	CASLPFAGTEAFF	TGTGCCAGCCTACCCTTCGCGGGCACTGAAGCTTTCTTT
NA	14	TRBV19	TRBJ2-2	CASSIGRTNGELFF	TGTGCCAGTAGTATCGGACGGACAAACGGGGAGCTGTTTTTT
NA	14	TRBV6-1	TRBJ2-5	CASRDQGNGETQYF	TGTGCCAGCAGAGACCAGGGGAATGGGGAGACCCAGTACTTC
TRBD1	13	TRBV7-9	TRBJ1-5	CASSWDREQPQHF	TGTGCCAGCAGCTGGGACAGGGAACAGCCCCAGCATTTT